This TCR beta chain was recorded in a study of CD8 T cells in ankylosing spondylitis. TCRdb reprocessed the 5' RACE reads via MiXCR and lists one record per CDR3 protein. The data contain under 250,000 distinct CDR3 sequences, roughly 8.2% of them seen just once; the ten biggest clones take up around 5.1%. This clonotype was sampled from a female donor with ankylosing spondylitis or in good health (not recorded which). What was sequenced was blood, either unsorted or a sorted T cell fraction (not recorded which).

The chain's CDR3 is CASSFLVAGVNYNEQFF. The DNA for the CDR3 is TGCGCCAGCAGCTTCCTTGTAGCGGGAGTTAACTACAATGAGCAGTTCTTC. The chain uses TRBV5-1 and TRBJ2-1; 9 nucleotides align to TRBD2. The germline gives CDR1 SGHRS, CDR2 YFSETQ. V lost 2 bases and J lost 3; bases outside the gene matches: 9. The CDR3 is 17 amino acids.